Presented here are 10 T cell receptor beta chains from one specimen sequenced in a study of OX40 agonist ivuxolimab in advanced cancers. Some clones are missing from TCRdb's copy, which holds only in-frame ones; the method was immunoSEQ multiplex PCR. The table lists roughly 56,000 clones, 70% to 90% of them singletons. The material was CD4+ or CD8+ T cells sorted from blood, obtained in a trial of the OX40 agonist ivuxolimab. These receptors all stem from an adult with an advanced solid tumor such as melanoma, head and neck, liver or kidney cancer.

This clone appeared a few times. The chain is built from TRBV21-1 and TRBJ2-3; the listed D gene, TRBD2, was not tested against the DNA. TRBV21-1 is a pseudogene. The CDR3 loop spans 15 amino acids. This CDR3 is CASSKAETSPDTQYF. CDR3 sequence (DNA): TGTGCCAGCAGCAAAGCGGAAACTAGCCCAGATACGCAGTATTTT.

The chain is built from TRBV25-1 and TRBJ2-5; 7 bases are shared with TRBD1. This CDR3 has 15 residues. The junction had 12 bases not matched to a gene; V was cut back by 6 bases and J by 5 bases. CDR1 and CDR2 (germline): MGHDK, SYGVNS. CDR3 nucleotide sequence: TGTGCCAGCAGACCCATTACAGGGGAAGGGGAGACCCAGTACTTC. Residues: CASRPITGEGETQYF.

Concerning this clone itself: The same CDR3 also results from other DNA sequences found in this sample. This chain joins TRBV7-2 and TRBJ2-3; no clear D gene. Germline V gives CDR1 SGHTA, CDR2 FQGNSA. V lost 0 bases and J lost 6, with 7 bases in between. This CDR3 contains 13 residues. The CDR3 spells CASSLAPADTQYF. The CDR3 region has the DNA TGTGCCAGCAGCTTAGCGCCGGCCGATACGCAGTATTTT.

This sequence joins TRBV11-2 and TRBJ2-1, with TRBD2 matching over 9 bases. Germline loops: CDR1 SGHAT, CDR2 FQNNGV. V was pared by 2 bases and J by 5 bases, with 4 bases of the junction left unmatched. The CDR3 totals 15 residues. The CDR3 bases are TGTGCCAGCAGCTTACTTGCGGGAGGGAACAATGAGCAGTTCTTC. This encodes CASSLLAGGNNEQFF.

This clone occurred once. This sequence joins TRBV11-3 and TRBJ1-1; 8 bases map to TRBD1. The CDR3 consists of 11 residues. Losses at the gene ends were 6 bases for V and 8 bases for J; bases not matched to a gene: 2. Germline V lookup: CDR1 SGHNT, CDR2 YENEEA. CDR3 nucleotide sequence: TGTGCCAGCAGTGCAGGGGGCGAAGCTTTCTTT. Translating it yields CASSAGGEAFF.

The V and J genes are TRBV30 and TRBJ2-7, with D unclear. The V gene's germline CDR1 is GTSNPN and CDR2 SVGIG (reference sequence). The CDR3 is 14 amino acids. Between the trimmed V and J ends, which lost 1 base and 1 base, there was a span of 11 bases. CDR3 bases: TGTGCCTGGAGTGGCCAGACGGTTTCCTACGAGCAGTACTTC. Translation: CAWSGQTVSYEQYF.

The chain has TRBV2 and TRBJ2-5, with D perhaps matching TRBD2 (7 bases). The germline gives CDR1 SNHLY, CDR2 FYNNEI. V lost 4 bases and J 5 bases, leaving 14 bases between the germline ends. The CDR3 is 14 amino acids. The CDR3 is CASSVGGAGETQYF. The CDR3 region has the DNA TGTGCCAGCAGTGTTGGGGGGGCTGGGGAGACCCAGTACTTC.

The rearrangement joins TRBV7-6 to TRBJ2-5; D is perhaps TRBD2 (5 bases). The CDR3 is 13 amino acids. Trimming took 4 bases from V and 7 from J, leaving 13 bases between them. Germline V gives CDR1 SGHVS, CDR2 FNYEAQ. The CDR3 sequence: CASSSTGSGTQYF. The CDR3 DNA sequence: TGTGCCAGCAGCTCCACTGGAAGCGGGACCCAGTACTTC.

The genes are TRBV7-9 and TRBJ2-3, with 8 bases that match TRBD2. The germline gives CDR1 SEHNR, CDR2 FQNEAQ (reference sequence). The CDR3 totals 18 residues. Losses at the gene ends were 0 bases for V and 3 bases for J; bases not matched to a gene: 11. This CDR3 is CASSLAFQRESDTDTQYF. CDR3 nucleotides: TGTGCCAGCAGCTTAGCTTTCCAGCGGGAGTCCGATACAGATACGCAGTATTTT.

The V gene is TRBV7-3, the J gene TRBJ1-5; unclear D gene. This CDR3 spans 19 amino acids. Germline V gene sequence: CDR1 SGHTA, CDR2 FQGTGA. V was cut by 4 bases and J by 0 bases, with 22 bases left in between. DNA for the CDR3: TGTGCCAGCAGCTGGACCCCGATTCCCTGGACGGTTAGCAATCAGCCCCAGCATTTT. It specifies CASSWTPIPWTVSNQPQHF. The whole variable domain, remainder taken from reference TRBV7-3 and TRBJ1-5, is GAGVSQTPSNKVTEKGKYVELRCDPISGHTALYWYRQSLGQGPEFLIYFQGTGAADDSGLPNDRFFAVRPEGSVSTLKIQRTERGDSAVYLCASSWTPIPWTVSNQPQHFGDGTRLSIL.